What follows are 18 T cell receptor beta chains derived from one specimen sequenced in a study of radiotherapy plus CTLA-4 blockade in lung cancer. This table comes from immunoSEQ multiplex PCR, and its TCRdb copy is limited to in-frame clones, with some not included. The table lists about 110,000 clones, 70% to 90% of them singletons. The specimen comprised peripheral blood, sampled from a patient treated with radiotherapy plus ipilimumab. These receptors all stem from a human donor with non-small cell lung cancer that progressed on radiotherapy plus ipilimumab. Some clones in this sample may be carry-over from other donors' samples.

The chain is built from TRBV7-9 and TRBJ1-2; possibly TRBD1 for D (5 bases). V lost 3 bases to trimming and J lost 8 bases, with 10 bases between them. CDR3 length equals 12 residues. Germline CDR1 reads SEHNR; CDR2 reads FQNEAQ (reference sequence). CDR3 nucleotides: TGTGCCAGCAGCTTGGACATTAACGGCTACACCTTC. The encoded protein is CASSLDINGYTF.

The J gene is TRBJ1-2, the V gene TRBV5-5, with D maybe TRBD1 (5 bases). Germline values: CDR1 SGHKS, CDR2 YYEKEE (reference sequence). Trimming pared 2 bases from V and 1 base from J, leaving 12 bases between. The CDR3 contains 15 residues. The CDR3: CASSFRETSNYGYTF. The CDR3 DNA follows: TGTGCCAGCAGCTTCAGGGAAACTAGTAACTATGGCTACACCTTC.

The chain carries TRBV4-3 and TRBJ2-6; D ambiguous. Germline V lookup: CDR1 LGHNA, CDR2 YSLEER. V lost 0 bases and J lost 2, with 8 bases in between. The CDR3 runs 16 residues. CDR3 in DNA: TGCGCCAGCAGCCAAGACTGGGGAACTGGGGCCAACGTCCTGACTTTC. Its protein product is CASSQDWGTGANVLTF.

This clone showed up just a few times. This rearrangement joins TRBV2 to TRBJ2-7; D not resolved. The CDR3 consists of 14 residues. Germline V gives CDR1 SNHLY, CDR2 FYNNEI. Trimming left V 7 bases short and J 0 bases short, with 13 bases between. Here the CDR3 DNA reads TGTGCCAGCACCATGACATCCAGCTCCTACGAGCAGTACTTC. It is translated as CASTMTSSSYEQYF.

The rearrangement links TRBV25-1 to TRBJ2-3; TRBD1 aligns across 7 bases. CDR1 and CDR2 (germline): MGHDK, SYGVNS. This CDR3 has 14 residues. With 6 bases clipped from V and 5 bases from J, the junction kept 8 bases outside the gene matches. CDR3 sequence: CASRRQGQIDTQYF. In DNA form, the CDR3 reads TGTGCCAGCAGGCGACAGGGACAGATAGATACGCAGTATTTT.

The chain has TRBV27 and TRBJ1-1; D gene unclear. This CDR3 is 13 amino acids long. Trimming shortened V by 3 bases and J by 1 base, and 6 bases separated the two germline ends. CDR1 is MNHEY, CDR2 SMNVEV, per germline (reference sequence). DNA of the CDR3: TGTGCCAGCAGTTTTCCAGGGAACACTGAAGCTTTCTTT. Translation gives CASSFPGNTEAFF.

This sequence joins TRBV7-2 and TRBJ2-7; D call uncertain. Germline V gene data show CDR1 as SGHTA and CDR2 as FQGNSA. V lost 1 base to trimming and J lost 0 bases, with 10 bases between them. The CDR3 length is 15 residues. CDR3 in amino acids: CASSLVRSSSYEQYF. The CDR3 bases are TGTGCCAGCAGCTTAGTGCGTTCAAGCTCCTACGAGCAGTACTTC.

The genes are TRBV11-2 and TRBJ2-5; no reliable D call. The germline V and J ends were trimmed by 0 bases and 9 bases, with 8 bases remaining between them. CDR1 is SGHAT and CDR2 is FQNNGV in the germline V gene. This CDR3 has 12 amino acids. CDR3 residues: CASSLELQAQYF. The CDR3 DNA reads TGTGCCAGCAGCTTAGAACTGCAGGCCCAGTACTTC.

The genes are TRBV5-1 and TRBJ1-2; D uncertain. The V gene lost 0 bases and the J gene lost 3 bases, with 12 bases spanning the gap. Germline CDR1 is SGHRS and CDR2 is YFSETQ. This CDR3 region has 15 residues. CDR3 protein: CASSLVQGLDYGYTF. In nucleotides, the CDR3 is TGCGCCAGCAGCTTGGTCCAAGGGCTGGACTATGGCTACACCTTC.

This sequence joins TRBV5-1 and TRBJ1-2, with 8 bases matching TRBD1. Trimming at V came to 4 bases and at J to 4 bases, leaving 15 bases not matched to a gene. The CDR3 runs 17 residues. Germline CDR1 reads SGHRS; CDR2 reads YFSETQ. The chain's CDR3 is CASSPRGAGGERYGYTF. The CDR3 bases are TGCGCCAGCAGCCCGCGAGGGGCAGGGGGCGAGCGCTATGGCTACACCTTC.

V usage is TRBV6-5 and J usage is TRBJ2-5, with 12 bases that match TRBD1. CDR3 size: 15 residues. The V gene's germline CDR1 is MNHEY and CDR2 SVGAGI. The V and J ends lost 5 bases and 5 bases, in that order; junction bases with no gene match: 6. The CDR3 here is CASSRAGTGGETQYF. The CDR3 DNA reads TGTGCCAGCAGTCGGGCCGGGACAGGGGGCGAGACCCAGTACTTC.

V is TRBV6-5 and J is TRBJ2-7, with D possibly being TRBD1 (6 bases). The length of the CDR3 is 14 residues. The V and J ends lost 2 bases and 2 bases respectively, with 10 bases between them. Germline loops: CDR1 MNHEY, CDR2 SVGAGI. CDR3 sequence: CASSYLDRTYEQYF. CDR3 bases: TGTGCCAGCAGTTACCTCGACAGGACCTACGAGCAGTACTTC.

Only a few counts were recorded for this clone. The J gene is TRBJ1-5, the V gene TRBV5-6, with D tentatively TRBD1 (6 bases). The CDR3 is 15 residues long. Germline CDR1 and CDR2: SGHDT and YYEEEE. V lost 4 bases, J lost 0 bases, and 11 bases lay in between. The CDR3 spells CASSRGQYSNQPQHF. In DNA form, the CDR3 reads TGTGCCAGCAGCCGCGGACAGTATAGCAATCAGCCCCAGCATTTT.

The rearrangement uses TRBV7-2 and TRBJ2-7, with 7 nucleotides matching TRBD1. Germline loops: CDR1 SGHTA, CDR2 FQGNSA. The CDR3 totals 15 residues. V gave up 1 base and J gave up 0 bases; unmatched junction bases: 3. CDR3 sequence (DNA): TGTGCCAGCAGCTTAGGACAGGGTATCTCCTACGAGCAGTACTTC. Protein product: CASSLGQGISYEQYF.

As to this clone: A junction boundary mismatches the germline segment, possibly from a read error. CDR3 DNA: TGTGCCAGTAGTGTAGACAGAATATCCTATGGCTACACCTTC. Translation gives CASSVDRISYGYTF. This chain connects TRBV19 to TRBJ1-2, with D possibly being TRBD1 (5 bases). Germline V gene lookup returns CDR1 LNHDA and CDR2 SQIVND (reference sequence). This CDR3 is built from 14 residues.

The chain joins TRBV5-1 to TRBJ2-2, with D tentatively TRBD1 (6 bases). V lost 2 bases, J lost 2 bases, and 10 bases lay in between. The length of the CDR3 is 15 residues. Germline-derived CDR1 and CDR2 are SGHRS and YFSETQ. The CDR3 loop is CASSFYRENTGELFF. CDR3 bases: TGCGCCAGCAGCTTTTACAGGGAAAACACCGGGGAGCTGTTTTTT.

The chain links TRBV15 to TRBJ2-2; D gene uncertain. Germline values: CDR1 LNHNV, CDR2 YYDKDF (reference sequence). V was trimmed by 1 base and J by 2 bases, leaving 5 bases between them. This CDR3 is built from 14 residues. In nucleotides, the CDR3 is TGTGCCACCAGCAGAGTGGGTAACACCGGGGAGCTGTTTTTT. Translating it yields CATSRVGNTGELFF.

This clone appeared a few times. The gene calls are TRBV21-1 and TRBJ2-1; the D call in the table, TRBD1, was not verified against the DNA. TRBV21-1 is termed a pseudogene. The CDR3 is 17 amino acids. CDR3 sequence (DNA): TGTGCCAGCAGCAACCAGGGCGGACAGGGGACGAACAATGAGCAGTTCTTC. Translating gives CASSNQGGQGTNNEQFF.